One sample yielded the 21 T cell receptor beta chains listed below, sequenced in a study of Ad26.COV2.S vaccination and SARS-CoV-2 variants (dated by TCRdb to the early 2020s). Sample treatment or condition, as interpreted from the label and publication: 15 to 20 received Ad26.COV2.S at low or high dose, single or two shots; roughly five received placebo; per-sample allocation not given. Repertoires of vaccine and placebo recipients were sequenced from samples taken on day 63 after the first injection. Libraries were built with the immunoSEQ multiplex PCR assay. In TCRdb, the immuneACCESS table is reduced to in-frame sequences with V and J assigned. These tables do not hold every clone; where another copy was compared, an unresolved V gene accounts for under half, and the others remain unexplained. This sample lists about 350,000 clones; roughly nine tenths were detected once. 6.4% of the sample comes from the top ten.

Material: peripheral blood, obtained in a trial of Ad26.COV2.S vaccine versus placebo. These receptors all come from a person between 18 and 65 years old who received the Ad26.COV2.S COVID-19 vaccine or a placebo.

This clone came up a few times. This chain connects TRBV7-9 to TRBJ1-2; D is undetermined. The CDR3 runs to 12 residues. Trimming cost V 4 bases and J 7 bases, with 10 bases left between them. Germline lookup yields CDR1 SEHNR and CDR2 FQNEAQ (reference sequence). Here the CDR3 DNA reads TGTGCCAGCAGCTCAGGATTACTTGGCTACACCTTC. Translating it yields CASSSGLLGYTF.

The V and J genes are TRBV7-9 and TRBJ2-7, with unresolved D. The CDR3 has 13 amino acids. The germline gives CDR1 SEHNR, CDR2 FQNEAQ (reference sequence). Trimming shortened V by 0 bases and J by 3 bases, and 6 bases separated the two germline ends. The CDR3 DNA reads as TGTGCCAGCAGCTTAGCTTCGAGCTACGAGCAGTACTTC. This sequence encodes CASSLASSYEQYF.

V usage is TRBV19 and J usage is TRBJ2-3, with no clear D. Trimming shortened V by 6 bases and J by 5 bases, and 15 bases separated the two germline ends. CDR1 and CDR2 from the germline V gene are LNHDA and SQIVND (reference sequence). The CDR3 runs 14 residues. The CDR3 spells CASSDRGRRDTQYF. CDR3 DNA: TGTGCCAGTAGCGACCGAGGTCGTAGAGATACGCAGTATTTT.

This clone was seen ten or more times. J is TRBJ1-6 and V is TRBV28, with a possible D match to TRBD1 (5 bases). Trimming left V 3 bases short and J 7 bases short, with 13 bases between. The CDR3 is 15 amino acids. In germline, CDR1 is MDHEN, CDR2 SYDVKM. This CDR3 reads CASSLGGFGNSPLHF. In DNA form, the CDR3 reads TGTGCCAGCAGTTTGGGGGGTTTTGGGAATTCACCCCTCCACTTT. The whole variable domain, remainder taken from reference TRBV28 and TRBJ1-6, is DVKVTQSSRYLVKRTGEKVFLECVQDMDHENMFWYRQDPGLGLRLIYFSYDVKMKEKGDIPEGYSVSREKKERFSLILESASTNQTSMYLCASSLGGFGNSPLHFGNGTRLTVT.

The chain employs TRBV27 and TRBJ1-1; the D gene is possibly TRBD1 (5 bases). In germline, CDR1 is MNHEY, CDR2 SMNVEV (reference sequence). Trimming pared 6 bases from V and 0 bases from J, leaving 17 bases between. The CDR3 is 16 residues long. The CDR3 protein is CASSLGEGRMNTEAFF. Here the CDR3 DNA reads TGTGCCAGCAGCCTAGGAGAGGGGCGTATGAACACTGAAGCTTTCTTT.

The rearrangement links TRBV27 to TRBJ2-7; D gene unclear. This CDR3 comprises 13 residues. Trimming took 0 bases from V and 7 from J, leaving 10 bases between them. Germline V gene lookup returns CDR1 MNHEY and CDR2 SMNVEV (reference sequence). CDR3 region: CASSLSNQLEQYF. The CDR3 DNA sequence: TGTGCCAGCAGTTTATCGAACCAGTTGGAGCAGTACTTC.

The chain couples TRBV7-2 to TRBJ2-7, with D possibly TRBD1 on 6 matching bases. V lost 5 bases and J 1 base, leaving 15 bases between the germline ends. The CDR3 is 15 residues long. CDR1 is SGHTA, CDR2 FQGNSA, per germline. CDR3 DNA sequence: TGTGCCAGCAGCAGCCCTCCCGGGACATCCTACGAGCAGTACTTC. Translated, it gives CASSSPPGTSYEQYF. Full variable domain (remainder filled in from reference TRBV7-2 and TRBJ2-7): GAGVSQSPSNKVTEKGKDVELRCDPISGHTALYWYRQSLGQGLEFLIYFQGNSAPDKSGLPSDRFSAERTGGSVSTLTIQRTQQEDSAVYLCASSSPPGTSYEQYFGPGTRLTVT.

This clone was counted once. The gene calls are TRBV7-9 and TRBJ1-1; D remains ambiguous. V lost 5 bases and J lost 6, with 19 bases in between. Germline V gene lookup returns CDR1 SEHNR and CDR2 FQNEAQ (reference sequence). This CDR3 has 15 residues. CDR3 DNA sequence: TGTGCCAGCAGCCTGACGAGTGGGGATATGGCTGAAGCTTTCTTT. This translates into CASSLTSGDMAEAFF.

The V call is TRBV5-6, the J call TRBJ2-5; 7 positions agree with TRBD1. The trim removed 5 bases at V and 0 bases at J, leaving 10 bases unmatched. There are 16 residues in the CDR3. Germline V gene sequence: CDR1 SGHDT, CDR2 YYEEEE. CDR3 coding DNA: TGTGCCAGCAGGACAAACAGGGGACGGTACCAAGAGACCCAGTACTTC. It specifies CASRTNRGRYQETQYF.

The table lists this clone with a count of one. The chain couples TRBV9 to TRBJ2-5; maybe TRBD2 (6 bases). The V end lost 4 bases, the J end lost 5 bases, and 12 bases lay between the germline ends. This CDR3 contains 13 residues. The germline V gene has CDR1 SGDLS and CDR2 YYNGEE. CDR3 coding DNA: TGTGCCAGCAGCCTAGGGAGGTCGGAGACCCAGTACTTC. As protein: CASSLGRSETQYF.

The rearrangement links TRBV29-1 to TRBJ1-1; D remains ambiguous. V lost 3 bases to trimming and J lost 5 bases, with 4 bases between them. The CDR3 has 10 amino acids. Germline V gene sequence: CDR1 SQVTM, CDR2 ANQGSEA. The DNA for the CDR3 is TGCAGCGTTGATCTGACTGAAGCTTTCTTT. Protein sequence: CSVDLTEAFF.

The V call is TRBV20-1, the J call TRBJ1-2, with D possibly being TRBD1 (6 bases). The germline gives CDR1 DFQATT, CDR2 SNEGSKA (reference sequence). Deletions cut 2 bases from V and 8 bases from J, with 9 bases between. This CDR3 is built from 11 residues. The CDR3 here is CSARMGGGYTF. CDR3 bases: TGCAGTGCTAGAATGGGGGGCGGCTACACCTTC.

V and J are TRBV5-6 and TRBJ1-5, with D tentatively TRBD1 (5 bases). This CDR3 has 15 amino acids. The V gene lost 3 bases and the J gene lost 0 bases, with 10 bases spanning the gap. CDR1 SGHDT and CDR2 YYEEEE come from the germline V gene. The CDR3 here is CASSWTPHSNQPQHF. In DNA, the CDR3 is TGTGCCAGCAGCTGGACACCGCATAGCAATCAGCCCCAGCATTTT. Variable domain in full (rest from reference TRBV5-6 and TRBJ1-5): DAGVTQSPTHLIKTRGQQVTLRCSPKSGHDTVSWYQQALGQGPQFIFQYYEEEERQRGNFPDRFSGHQFPNYSSELNVNALLLGDSALYLCASSWTPHSNQPQHFGDGTRLSIL.

The chain uses TRBV2 and TRBJ2-4, with 12 nucleotides matching TRBD1. V shed 8 bases and J 3 bases; nucleotides not matched to a gene: 8. The germline V gene encodes CDR1 SNHLY and CDR2 FYNNEI. The CDR3 totals 16 residues. CDR3 sequence reads: CASHGTGGLGKNIQYF. In nucleotides, the CDR3 is TGTGCCAGCCACGGGACAGGGGGCTTGGGCAAAAACATTCAGTACTTC.

The chain employs TRBV7-8 and TRBJ1-2; TRBD1 is a possible D gene (6 bases). The CDR3 runs 16 residues. Looked up from germline, CDR1 is SGHVS and CDR2 is FQNEAQ. The germline V and J ends were trimmed by 4 bases and 0 bases, with 15 bases remaining between them. Written as DNA, the CDR3 is TGTGCCAGCAGCTACGGGACAACCTTGACTAACTATGGCTACACCTTC. Translated: CASSYGTTLTNYGYTF.

The chain has TRBV18 and TRBJ2-3; no reliable D call. The germline V gene has CDR1 KGHSH and CDR2 LQKENI. This CDR3 spans 15 amino acids. V was clipped by 1 base and J by 6 bases, with 14 bases between them. For the CDR3, the DNA is TGTGCCAGCTCACCACTGCCAGAGCAGCCCGATACGCAGTATTTT. Translating gives CASSPLPEQPDTQYF.

As concerns this clone: This sample also contains other DNA sequences that code for the same CDR3. V usage is TRBV11-3 and J usage is TRBJ2-2; 7 bases match TRBD2. Germline CDR1 reads SGHNT; CDR2 reads YENEEA. CDR3 length: 13 amino acids. Trimming took 5 bases from V and 5 from J; bases not matched to a gene: 2. The CDR3 nucleotides are TGTGCCAGCAGCCCCGGGGGGACCGGGGAGCTGTTTTTT. Encoded protein: CASSPGGTGELFF.

The rearrangement joins TRBV15 to TRBJ1-2; no firm D call. This CDR3 is built from 12 residues. The V gene's germline CDR1 is LNHNV and CDR2 YYDKDF (reference sequence). Trimming shortened V by 1 base and J by 3 bases, and 3 bases separated the two germline ends. The CDR3 DNA follows: TGTGCCACCAGCAGAGGGGACTATGGCTACACCTTC. Protein: CATSRGDYGYTF.

This chain links TRBV29-1 with TRBJ1-2; D might be TRBD1 (5 bases). The germline CDR1 and CDR2 sequences are SQVTM and ANQGSEA. V lost 6 bases and J 0 bases, leaving 14 bases between the germline ends. This CDR3 contains 14 residues. The CDR3 nucleotides read TGCAGCGTCGCCCTCCAGACAGCTAACTATGGCTACACCTTC. Translation: CSVALQTANYGYTF.

The chain combines TRBV12-3 or TRBV12-4 with TRBJ2-7; D is possibly TRBD1 or TRBD2 (6 bases each). The CDR3 totals 13 residues. The germline V and J ends were trimmed by 10 bases and 4 bases, with 17 bases remaining between them. In DNA form, the CDR3 reads TGTGCCACCTCTGCGGGACACCCTTACGAGCAGTACTTC. This translates into CATSAGHPYEQYF.

The CDR3 DNA reads TGTGCCAGCAGTTTTATGGACAGGGGGCGGAACACTGAAGCTTTCTTT. It encodes CASSFMDRGRNTEAFF. The V and J genes are TRBV28 and TRBJ1-1, with 11 bases aligning to TRBD1. Germline V gene lookup returns CDR1 MDHEN and CDR2 SYDVKM. There are 16 residues in the CDR3. The J segment lost 1 base and the V segment lost 3 bases, leaving 4 bases of the junction unmatched.